This TCR beta chain was documented in a study of T cells in localized non-small cell lung cancer. General study results and limits: Adjacent uninvolved lung tissue had the highest T cell clonality, exceeding tumor. Higher adjacent-lung clonality was associated with shorter survival.

The V end lost 1 base, the J end lost 3 bases, and 8 bases lay between the germline ends. Germline V CDR1 and CDR2: SGHRS, YFSETQ. This CDR3 is 13 amino acids long. TCRdb's copy holds only in-frame clones and misses some; the assay was immunoSEQ multiplex PCR. The sample holds roughly 86,000 clones, 70% to 90% seen once. Notes on this clone: What it binds is not known.

This receptor was identified in a man aged 35 to 69 with stage I lung adenocarcinoma. V and J are TRBV5-1 and TRBJ2-7, with D maybe TRBD2 (5 bases). The sample here was peripheral blood, taken before any cancer treatment. In DNA form, the CDR3 reads TGCGCCAGCAGCTTGCGGGGAAACTACGAGCAGTACTTC. Its translation is CASSLRGNYEQYF.